This record looks at one T cell receptor (beta chain) sequence and its context. Its specific antigen is unknown. The input lacks base qualities; no much larger clone sits a single base away. The data belong to a study of cytomegalovirus exposure and HLA in healthy donors (dated by TCRdb to the late 2010s). The study in broad terms: An earlier analysis of roughly 500 of the donors reported 276 Gb of sequence data and around 120 million unique TCR beta sequences obtained from roughly 170 million T cells. To study patterns of TCR occurrence, a later analysis re-analyzed previously published TCR beta repertoires from 650 to 750 donors and added high-resolution HLA genotyping. Every repertoire in the discovery cohort had been generated on one and the same sequencing platform. In the later analysis, no new phenotypic data were used to find candidate immune exposures; instead, reliance was placed on TCR beta sequences and their occurrence across donors. In an earlier analysis of 587 of the donors, high-throughput TCR beta sequencing was used to judge whether each TCR beta V gene segment behaved as functional or pseudogenic. Besides the first cohort of hundreds of subjects, a separate validation cohort made up of 95 to 150 different subjects was used. The study profiled the T cell repertoires of hundreds of subjects by immunosequencing and related them to cytomegalovirus serostatus. Of the roughly 400 genotyped donors, 65% to 90% were placed in the genetic ancestry cluster associated with self-reported Caucasian donors. The aim of the study was to test whether cataloging public T cell receptors could identify signatures of past pathogen exposure. Donor age, sex, ethnicity and CMV serostatus were collected together with the repertoire data. To predict cytomegalovirus infection status, the study combined high-throughput TCR immunosequencing, statistical association of individual TCRs with disease status, and machine learning. On average, around 240,000 unique TCR beta nucleotide sequences were sequenced per donor among 398 genotyped donors of the cohort, with roughly 18% of those sequences being non-productive. A later genetic analysis used genome-wide SNP genotypes for about 65% of the 666 donors, treating that subset as a discovery cohort. The number of typed donors differed by locus: about 629-630 for A, B, C, DRB1 and DQB1; approximately 520 for DQA1; about 600 for DPA1; and 400 to 480 for DPB1. A handful of DR-DQ haplotypes were handled as single units for association and clustering because linkage in the cohort was strong. Both class I and class II loci were covered by HLA typing, at four-digit resolution. About 330 gigabases of sequencing data and roughly 80 million unique TCR sequences made up an early release that covered several hundred HLA-typed donors. The paper as a whole reports these results and caveats: The study gave a list of more than 150 TCR beta chains associated with cytomegalovirus. Compared with equally common non-associated chains, HLA-associated TCR beta chains in a later analysis were more clonally expanded and had lower generation probabilities. In a later analysis, several top co-occurrence clusters were reported to appear linked to parvovirus B19, influenza, CMV and Epstein-Barr virus. Some IMGT-functional V segments, including TRBV6-2 and TRBV6-3, could not be distinguished by the 87-base-pair reads and were therefore excluded. Because counts were too low, seventeen rarely observed V segments, including chromosome 9 orphons, were left out of the earlier analysis of some 600 of the donors. Compared with the approximately 720-donor mean, donors in an Asian-associated ancestry cluster had fewer N-insertions in productive TCRs, according to a later genetic analysis. An earlier analysis of approximately 540 of the donors showed that most TCR beta V segments appeared in productive rearrangements either about 90% or about 30% of the time, which broadly matched IMGT annotations. A further reported finding was that TCR beta sequences accurately predicted the HLA-A and HLA-B alleles for most subjects in the first cohort. In both the original and validation cohorts, the classifier was reported to diagnose cytomegalovirus status with high specificity and sensitivity. While some public TCRs were present in many individuals, most TCR sequences turned up only very rarely across donors. Linkage disequilibrium might explain the correlated functional status among segregating V segments, but an unknown experimental factor could not be ruled out. When HLA alleles, especially DR and DQ, strongly co-occurred, attributing TCR associations to individual alleles was difficult. The authors suggested that the approach could potentially be generalized to other disease states and immunological phenotypes. A cluster of highly shared sequence variants was judged likely to be a technical artifact of the sequencing pipeline. In vitro tests confirmed that a few of the cytomegalovirus-associated TCR beta chains recognize cytomegalovirus antigens. Specific HLA alleles were associated with 15,000 to 20,000 TCR beta sequences at a false discovery rate of 0.05 in a later analysis. HLA typing was unavailable for some donors at each locus, so association tests used only the typed subset. Presence/absence analyses assumed roughly uniform sequencing depth across donors, an assumption that may not hold. In a later analysis, TCR association rates were found to vary across HLA loci, with the most associated TCRs seen for DRB1 alleles and the fewest for HLA-C alleles. An association between a missense DCLRE1C variant and V-gene and J-gene trimming of TCR beta chains was found in a later genetic analysis and replicated in an independent cohort. Immune exposure information for the cohort was limited to CMV serostatus. A later analysis found that most CMV-associated TCR beta chains appeared HLA-restricted, with HLA associations seemingly driven largely by CMV exposure. This cohort had only TCR beta chains sequenced, and the lack of alpha or paired-chain data limited which features could be detected.

The cohort consisted of more than 650 healthy bone marrow donors. At the time of sampling, every cohort member was nominally healthy, though immune exposures that went unrecorded were likely present. The donor was CMV seropositive and was included in the group of some 290 seropositive cohort members. A peripheral blood sample was provided by each donor, and peripheral blood mononuclear cells were used for TCR beta sequencing. Genomic DNA was extracted from the blood cell samples with the Qiagen DNeasy Blood Extraction Kit. The receptor library was made with the immunoSEQ multiplex PCR assay. The multiplex PCR relied on a mix of 60 forward primers for TCR Vbeta segments and 13 reverse primers for TCR Jbeta segments. The CDR3 region of rearranged TCR beta genes was amplified from genomic DNA with a multiplex PCR assay. The Illumina HiSeq System was used to sequence the amplified TCR beta libraries as 87-base-pair reads. The published analysis was carried out like this. Across the roughly 700 repertoires, a later analysis counted 75 million to 90 million unique TCR beta chains, around 10 million of which were shared by at least two donors. To remove PCR and sequencing errors, raw reads were error-corrected and collapsed into unique sequences using a nearest-neighbor algorithm that merged closely related sequences. V, D and J gene segments were assigned by aligning CDR3 sequences to IMGT reference sequences. For a sequence to be retained, a match of at least six nucleotides was required to both a V gene segment and a J gene segment. Rearrangements were classified as productive when the CDR3 lacked stop codons and remained in frame with V and J, and all other rearrangements were classified as non-productive. Following IMGT convention, CDR3 was defined as the stretch from the second conserved V-encoded cysteine up to the conserved J-encoded phenylalanine. In an earlier analysis of around 570 of the donors, sequences lacking an unambiguous match to a single V gene segment were excluded. An earlier analysis of some 610 of the donors called V segments functional above 56.7% productive rearrangements and segregating when the between-donor standard deviation exceeded 5%. A statistical classification framework was developed to diagnose cytomegalovirus status using the catalog of TCR beta chain sequences. A later analysis assigned V and J genes by comparing TCR nucleotide sequences with IMGT/GENE-DB human TR gene sequences. A later analysis assigned CDR3 sequences and most-parsimonious VDJ recombination scenarios with the TCRdist pipeline. A later analysis defined each TCR beta chain by its CDR3 amino acid sequence plus V-gene family, and excluded reads lacking a unique V-gene family. A later analysis removed roughly 590 highly shared, low-generation-probability nucleotide sequences to deal with suspected cross-contamination and a sequencing artifact. A later analysis calculated a clonal expansion index for each public chain from normalized within-repertoire ranks of inferred template counts. A later analysis computed generation probabilities with a VDJ recombination model fitted to out-of-frame rearrangements, and checked the results against IGoR. In a later analysis, hypergeometric tests were used to score TCR-TCR, TCR-HLA and TCR-CMV co-occurrence, with a repertoire-size bias correction applied to TCR pairs. To estimate false discovery rates, a later analysis permuted the HLA or CMV assignments 20 times. In a later analysis, co-occurring TCRs were grouped with DBSCAN, and TCRdist sequence similarity was added when clustering was performed within HLA-allele-positive subsets. For co-occurrence clustering, repertoires with fewer than 30,000 or more than 120,000 public chains were excluded, along with roughly five repertoires with anomalous nucleotide sharing. The table comes from immuneACCESS by way of TCRdb, which keeps in-frame sequences with V and J called. Part of the clones is missing from these tables; in studies checked, under half for an unresolved V gene and the rest for unknown reasons. For V, J and clone size, that table is used; D and trimming come from the DNA. This sample is represented by 130,000 or so clones; approximately 80% of them were singletons. Of the sample, around 5.8% falls within the top ten clones.

Spanning cysteine to phenylalanine, the CDR3 consists of 12 amino acids. Only the CDR3 region is kept as DNA, spanning 36 bases read in frame from base 1. The trim is 4 bases for V and 0 bases for J, with a gap of 4 bases between the germline ends. CDR1 and CDR2 (SGHRS, YFSETQ) derive from the germline V gene. The V and J genes are TRBV5-1 and TRBJ1-1; there is no confident call for the D gene. Sequenced sample: PBMCs. This receptor was identified in a man between 18 and 35 years old in good health and CMV-seropositive. The DNA sequence follows: TGCGCCAGCAGCGAGTTGAACACTGAAGCTTTCTTT. This sequence encodes CASSELNTEAFF.